This paragraph reports one TCR beta chain. This sample is drawn from a study of blood T cell repertoires in COVID-19. Germline-derived CDR1 and CDR2 are SGHTA and FQGNSA. CDR3 length equals 18 residues. Trimming cost V 5 bases and J 4 bases; bases outside gene matches: 15. In the source study's methods: Amplified reference gene primers provided the basis for estimating nucleated cell counts. Assay: immunoSEQ multiplex PCR; the TCRdb copy retains only in-frame clones and omits some. The DNA was the basis for D and trimming; V, J and clone size are from that table. Here the sample spans more than 80,000 clones, 80% to 85% being singletons.

V and J are TRBV7-2 and TRBJ2-5; TRBD2 aligns across 11 bases. Sequencing used peripheral blood. The receptor comes from a woman older than 75 with active or convalescent COVID-19. The CDR3 loop is CASSPQSSGGDWGETQYF. The DNA of the CDR3 is TGTGCCAGCAGCCCCCAAAGTAGCGGGGGGGACTGGGGAGAGACCCAGTACTTC.